One sample yielded the 5 T cell receptor beta chains listed below, sequenced in a study of T cells in Graves' hyperthyroidism and ophthalmopathy. TCR beta CDR3 sequences were amplified from RNA transcripts. Carried out on the TCR CDR3, a first-round RT-PCR used the HTBI primer set. One entry per CDR3 protein results from TCRdb running MiXCR on the multiplex PCR reads. The sample comprises a few hundred thousand distinct CDR3 sequences, approximately 13% of which are singletons, and less than 25% rests with the top ten. The sequenced sample consisted of blood. The source is a man aged 30 to 45 with Graves' hyperthyroidism that later progressed to Graves' ophthalmopathy.

This chain connects TRBV5-1 to TRBJ2-3, with a tentative D call TRBD2 (7 bases). V gave up 4 bases and J gave up 1 base, with 19 bases separating them. The CDR3 extends over 17 amino acids. Germline V gene sequence: CDR1 SGHRS, CDR2 YFSETQ. The CDR3 bases are TGCGCCAGCAGCCCGGGGGGCAGGGACGGTGGCACAGATACGCAGTATTTT. This gives the protein CASSPGGRDGGTDTQYF.

This sequence joins TRBV6-1 and TRBJ2-2; D unresolved. Trimming removed 2 bases from V and 6 bases from J, with 7 bases in between. CDR1 and CDR2 from the germline V gene are MNHNS and SASEGT. This CDR3 region has 13 residues. The CDR3 region is CASSEFLSGELFF. CDR3 nucleotide sequence: TGTGCCAGCAGTGAATTTCTTTCCGGGGAGCTGTTTTTT.

DNA of the CDR3: TGTGCCAGCAGTGACAGGGGTCCTAGCACAGATACGCAGTATTTT. Translation gives CASSDRGPSTDTQYF. This chain joins TRBV27 and TRBJ2-3; TRBD1 matches 8 bases. The CDR3 loop spans 15 amino acids. V shed 5 bases, J shed 0 bases, and the junction held 4 bases outside the gene matches. CDR1 is MNHEY and CDR2 is SMNVEV in the germline V gene (reference sequence).

The genes are TRBV4-2 and TRBJ1-1; TRBD1 agrees at 7 bases. The CDR3 has 14 residues. With V trimmed by 0 bases and J by 6 bases, 4 bases remained unmatched. CDR1 LGHNA and CDR2 YNFKEQ come from the germline V gene. CDR3 region: CASSQDNRGAEAFF. CDR3 nucleotide sequence: TGTGCCAGCAGCCAAGACAACAGGGGAGCTGAAGCTTTCTTT.

This clonotype was picked up a small number of times. V gene TRBV5-1 combines with J gene TRBJ1-1; D is undetermined. Trimming shortened V by 4 bases and J by 9 bases, and 19 bases separated the two germline ends. This CDR3 spans 14 amino acids. From germline, CDR1 is SGHRS and CDR2 YFSETQ. The CDR3 DNA reads as TGCGCCAGCAGCCCCCGAGGAGTAGGAACTAAAGCTTTCTTT. It yields the protein CASSPRGVGTKAFF.